The 5 T cell receptor beta chains below come from one sample, sequenced in a study of CD8+ T cells in alopecia areata. Extraction and reverse transcription of RNA yielded cDNA as the sequencing template. Method: immunoSEQ multiplex PCR; TCRdb's copy keeps in-frame clones and lacks some. This sample has 210,000 or so clones, with around 66% found just once. Sample treatment: oral pan-JAK inhibitor, 5-10 mg twice daily. The specimen was CD4+ T cells sorted from blood, collected between weeks 43 and 45, from a patient treated with tofacitinib. The receptors shown here come from a human donor with alopecia areata.

This clone was detected many times. The rearrangement links TRBV7-7 to TRBJ2-1; perhaps TRBD2 as D (5 bases). This CDR3 is built from 14 residues. Germline-derived CDR1 and CDR2 are SSHAT and FNYEAQ (reference sequence). Trimming took 0 bases from V and 8 from J, leaving 11 bases between them. The CDR3 coding sequence is TGTGCCAGCAGCTTAGCACCAGCGGTCGATGAGCAGTTCTTC. Its translation is CASSLAPAVDEQFF.

The chain combines TRBV29-1 with TRBJ1-1, with D perhaps TRBD1 (6 bases). Germline V gives CDR1 SQVTM, CDR2 ANQGSEA. Trimming took 4 bases from V and 10 from J, leaving 13 bases between them. The CDR3 runs 11 residues. The CDR3 sequence: CSVVRGSIAFF. The CDR3 nucleotides read TGCAGCGTTGTCAGGGGATCGATAGCTTTCTTT.

The chain links TRBV29-1 to TRBJ1-1, with D hard to call. V was cut by 4 bases and J by 0 bases, with 12 bases left in between. The CDR3 consists of 14 residues. From germline, CDR1 is SQVTM and CDR2 ANQGSEA. This CDR3 is CSVVPKSLNTEAFF. CDR3 nucleotide sequence: TGCAGCGTTGTTCCGAAATCCCTGAACACTGAAGCTTTCTTT.

This clone appeared once. The chain carries TRBV19 and TRBJ1-1; TRBD1 is a possible D gene (6 bases). V lost 3 bases and J 0 bases, leaving 8 bases between the germline ends. This CDR3 comprises 14 residues. CDR1 and CDR2 from the germline V gene are LNHDA and SQIVND (reference sequence). The CDR3 DNA reads TGTGCCAGTAGTATGCGGGGGCTGAACACTGAAGCTTTCTTT. This translates into CASSMRGLNTEAFF.

CDR3 sequence (DNA): TGCGCCAGCAGCCAAGAAACAACGGGACAGGGATACCACGAGCAGTACTTC. Translated, it gives CASSQETTGQGYHEQYF. The chain uses TRBV4-3 and TRBJ2-7; the match to TRBD1 covers 9 bases. The germline gives CDR1 LGHNA, CDR2 YSLEER. The CDR3 has 17 residues. V gave up 0 bases and J gave up 5 bases; unmatched junction bases: 11.